A single sample is the source of the 24 T cell receptor beta chains below, sequenced in a study of T cell repertoires in cytomegalovirus infection. Antigens of these TCRs are unknown. Via MiXCR, TCRdb re-called the reads, giving one row per CDR3 protein. The table shows under 850,000 distinct CDR3 sequences, with roughly 33% occurring only once. This material consisted of cultured PBMCs, taken from culture after CMV antigen stimulation. The receptors here all came from a human donor in good health (CMV status not recorded). Some clones in this sample may be carry-over from other donors' samples.

The V and J genes are TRBV4-2 and TRBJ2-1, with 9 bases identical to TRBD2. V was pared by 1 base and J by 5 bases, with 3 bases of the junction left unmatched. The CDR3 consists of 15 residues. Germline lookup yields CDR1 LGHNA and CDR2 YNFKEQ. CDR3 in amino acids: CASSQGTSVNNEQFF. The CDR3 DNA sequence: TGTGCCAGCAGCCAAGGGACTAGCGTTAACAATGAGCAGTTCTTC.

The rearrangement joins TRBV2 to TRBJ2-3; D gene unclear. This CDR3 has 18 amino acids. Trimming took 1 base from V and 4 from J, leaving 21 bases between them. Looked up from germline, CDR1 is SNHLY and CDR2 is FYNNEI. This CDR3 is CASSEGGPGARSPDTQYF. CDR3 nucleotide sequence: TGTGCCAGCAGTGAAGGTGGGCCCGGTGCTAGATCTCCAGATACGCAGTATTTT.

This chain links TRBV20-1 with TRBJ2-1, with D perhaps TRBD2 (7 bases). CDR1 is DFQATT, CDR2 SNEGSKA, per germline (reference sequence). The CDR3 spans 16 residues. V was clipped by 6 bases and J by 7 bases, with 25 bases between them. CDR3 nucleotide sequence: TGCAGTGCCTATGACTCCGGAGCGGGACATTTTAATGAGCAGTTCTTC. This sequence encodes CSAYDSGAGHFNEQFF.

This clonotype was seen more than once but under ten times. This rearrangement joins TRBV7-6 to TRBJ1-3; unclear D gene. Germline V gene data show CDR1 as SGHVS and CDR2 as FNYEAQ. The germline V and J ends were trimmed by 2 bases and 0 bases, with 5 bases remaining between them. The CDR3 contains 14 residues. The CDR3, as DNA: TGTGCCAGCAGCTTAAGGCGCTCTGGAAACACCATATATTTT. Translation gives CASSLRRSGNTIYF.

CDR3 bases: TGTGCCAGCAGTTTTTGGCAGGCCTATCAGCCCCAGCATTTT. It specifies CASSFWQAYQPQHF. The rearrangement joins TRBV12-3 or TRBV12-4 to TRBJ1-5; D not certain. V gave up 3 bases and J gave up 5 bases, with 11 bases separating them. This CDR3 region has 14 residues.

V is TRBV23-1 and J is TRBJ2-1; 8 positions agree with TRBD2. TRBV23-1 belongs to the ORF category, with a function that is uncertain. With 4 bases clipped from V and 4 bases from J, the junction kept 12 bases outside the gene matches. CDR3 length: 17 residues. The CDR3 DNA is TGCGCCAGCAGTCCGGCGGGGGGCCATGATGCTTACAATGAGCAGTTCTTC. Amino acids: CASSPAGGHDAYNEQFF.

A few counts support this clonotype. This chain links TRBV12-3 or TRBV12-4 with TRBJ1-4, with 7 nucleotides matching TRBD1. The CDR3 runs 16 residues. The ends lost 4 bases at V and 0 bases at J; junction bases unmatched: 5. The CDR3 DNA reads TGTGCCAGCAGTTCCGCTGACAGGGCAACTAATGAAAAACTGTTTTTT. This translates into CASSSADRATNEKLFF.

This clonotype has at least ten counts. The chain links TRBV7-8 to TRBJ2-1, with 9 bases lining up with TRBD2. Germline V gene data show CDR1 as SGHVS and CDR2 as FQNEAQ. V shed 2 bases and J 6 bases; nucleotides not matched to a gene: 5. This CDR3 has 15 residues. CDR3 DNA: TGTGCCAGCAGCTTACGGGTAGCGGGAGCCAATGAGCAGTTCTTC. This codes for CASSLRVAGANEQFF. Using reference TRBV7-8 and TRBJ2-1 for the parts outside the CDR3, the full variable domain is GAGVSQSPRYKVAKRGQDVALRCDPISGHVSLFWYQQALGQGPEFLTYFQNEAQLDKSGLPSDRFFAERPEGSVSTLKIQRTQQEDSAVYLCASSLRVAGANEQFFGPGTRLTVL.

This chain uses TRBV28 with TRBJ1-4, with a tentative D call TRBD1 (5 bases). The germline CDR1 and CDR2 sequences are MDHEN and SYDVKM. This CDR3 has 15 residues. V was clipped by 5 bases and J by 4 bases, with 14 bases between them. This CDR3 reads CASSGAGGVNEKLFF. The DNA of the CDR3 is TGTGCCAGCAGTGGGGCCGGGGGGGTTAATGAAAAACTGTTTTTT.

This clonotype was seen a few times. The chain uses TRBV12-5 and TRBJ1-5; 12 nucleotides agree with TRBD1. This CDR3 has 19 amino acids. The J segment lost 3 bases and the V segment lost 1 base, leaving 10 bases of the junction unmatched. The V gene's germline CDR1 is LGHNT and CDR2 FRNRAP. CDR3 sequence (DNA): TGTGCTAGTGGTTTGGGGGGGACAGGGGGCCTACTCTTCAATCAGCCCCAGCATTTT. Its protein is CASGLGGTGGLLFNQPQHF.

The J gene is TRBJ2-7, the V gene TRBV6-5; D might be TRBD1 or TRBD2, each matching 5 bases. The CDR3 extends over 15 amino acids. Trimming shortened V by 5 bases and J by 4 bases, and 18 bases separated the two germline ends. Germline-derived CDR1 and CDR2 are MNHEY and SVGAGI. The CDR3 reads CASSIRQTGSYEQYF. The CDR3 region has the DNA TGTGCCAGCAGTATTAGACAGACGGGGTCTTACGAGCAGTACTTC.

The chain uses TRBV4-1 and TRBJ1-6; 10 bases are shared with TRBD1. Losses at the gene ends were 0 bases for V and 7 bases for J; bases not matched to a gene: 9. The CDR3 is made up of 18 amino acids. Germline CDR1 MGHRA, CDR2 YSYEKL. CDR3 DNA sequence: TGCGCCAGCAGCCAAGATGATAGGTGGGACAGGGGAAATTCACCCCTCCACTTT. It encodes CASSQDDRWDRGNSPLHF.

There are many counts of this clonotype. The chain combines TRBV7-2 with TRBJ2-2; D is unclear. The CDR3 consists of 13 residues. CDR1 SGHTA and CDR2 FQGNSA come from the germline V gene. Trimming pared 5 bases from V and 4 bases from J, leaving 8 bases between. The CDR3 bases are TGTGCCAGCAGCATCACCCGCACCGGGGAGCTGTTTTTT. It is translated as CASSITRTGELFF.

This clonotype came up a few times. The chain carries TRBV14 and TRBJ1-2; TRBD1 matches at 10 bases. The CDR3 covers 17 residues. Germline CDR1 SGHDN, CDR2 FVKESK. J lost 6 bases, V lost 2 bases, and 12 bases had no gene match. The CDR3 is CASSQFRNAGTGDGYTF. CDR3 DNA: TGTGCCAGCAGCCAATTTCGGAACGCCGGGACAGGGGATGGCTACACCTTC.

CDR3 nucleotide sequence: TGCGCCAGCAGCCTAACAGGAATCTCTGGAAACACCATATATTTT. Translated, it gives CASSLTGISGNTIYF. The chain uses TRBV5-1 and TRBJ1-3, with D perhaps TRBD1 (5 bases). Germline V gene sequence: CDR1 SGHRS, CDR2 YFSETQ. The germline V and J ends were trimmed by 4 bases and 0 bases, with 11 bases remaining between them. The CDR3 consists of 15 residues.

The table lists this clonotype with a count of one. The V call is TRBV4-3, the J call TRBJ2-1; 11 bases agree with TRBD2. Germline V gene sequence: CDR1 LGHNA, CDR2 YSLEER. The CDR3 is 16 residues long. V dropped 3 bases and J dropped 6; count of bases not matched to a gene: 7. The CDR3 DNA follows: TGCGCCAGCAGCCACCTAGCGGGAGGAAGAGGCAATGAGCAGTTCTTC. Translation: CASSHLAGGRGNEQFF.

This rearrangement joins TRBV29-1 to TRBJ1-3; D gene unclear. CDR3 length: 16 amino acids. CDR1 is SQVTM, CDR2 ANQGSEA, per germline. The V end was cut by 3 bases, the J end by 0 bases, with 15 bases between. The CDR3 loop is CSVEEAGRSSGNTIYF. In DNA form, the CDR3 reads TGCAGCGTTGAGGAGGCAGGCCGTAGCTCTGGAAACACCATATATTTT.

The rearrangement uses TRBV3-1 and TRBJ1-4, with unresolved D. The CDR3 contains 14 residues. CDR1 LGHDT and CDR2 YNNKEL come from the germline V gene (reference sequence). V lost 1 base to trimming and J lost 8 bases, with 11 bases between them. In nucleotides, the CDR3 is TGTGCCAGCAGCCAAGGTATCAAGGAGGAAAAACTGTTTTTT. Protein: CASSQGIKEEKLFF.

This clonotype was seen a few times. The rearrangement links TRBV5-5 to TRBJ2-7; 7 nucleotides agree with TRBD2. Germline values: CDR1 SGHKS, CDR2 YYEKEE (reference sequence). The CDR3 covers 15 residues. Trimming took 0 bases from V and 7 from J; bases not matched to a gene: 10. CDR3 bases: TGTGCCAGCAGCTTGGTTTACAGCGGGGCGGGGGAGCAGTACTTC. As protein: CASSLVYSGAGEQYF.

This clonotype has just a few counts. This chain links TRBV7-8 with TRBJ1-6, with 7 bases that match TRBD1. Germline V CDR1 and CDR2: SGHVS, FQNEAQ. The junction had 6 bases not matched to a gene; V was cut back by 6 bases and J by 7 bases. This CDR3 region has 14 residues. DNA of the CDR3: TGTGCCAGCAGGACAGGGTTGGGGAATTCACCCCTCCACTTT. Translated, it gives CASRTGLGNSPLHF.

This clonotype was seen at least ten times. The chain employs TRBV7-2 and TRBJ1-5; no clear D gene. The V end was cut by 1 base, the J end by 7 bases, with 8 bases between. The CDR3 has 13 residues. CDR1 and CDR2 from the germline V gene are SGHTA and FQGNSA. The CDR3: CASSLELDQPQHF. The CDR3 region has the DNA TGTGCCAGCAGCTTAGAGCTCGACCAGCCCCAGCATTTT.

The rearrangement uses TRBV6-1 and TRBJ2-1; the D is unclear. The CDR3 extends over 14 amino acids. V was trimmed by 6 bases and J by 6 bases, leaving 15 bases between them. The germline V gene encodes CDR1 MNHNS and CDR2 SASEGT. The chain's CDR3 is CASSPGTDRNEQFF. CDR3 DNA: TGTGCCAGCAGCCCCGGCACAGATCGCAATGAGCAGTTCTTC.

The count of this clonotype is one. The chain combines TRBV28 with TRBJ1-1; tentative D call: TRBD1 (5 bases). The V gene's germline CDR1 is MDHEN and CDR2 SYDVKM. V was cut by 7 bases and J by 4 bases, with 19 bases left in between. CDR3 length: 15 residues. Here the CDR3 reads CASTAGTFRGTEAFF. The CDR3 DNA reads as TGTGCCAGCACGGCAGGGACTTTCCGTGGCACTGAAGCTTTCTTT.

The chain links TRBV6-6 to TRBJ2-5, with 10 bases aligning to TRBD1. After removal of 4 bases from V and 5 bases from J, the junction contained 10 bases not matched to a gene. This CDR3 contains 16 residues. Looked up from germline, CDR1 is MNHNY and CDR2 is SVGAGI (reference sequence). The DNA for the CDR3 is TGTGCCAGCAGTTCTTGGACAGGGGGACCGAGGGAGACCCAGTACTTC. Translating it yields CASSSWTGGPRETQYF.